These 10 T cell receptor beta chains share one sample of origin, sequenced in a study of OX40 agonist ivuxolimab in advanced cancers. The library relied on the immunoSEQ multiplex PCR assay. TCRdb mirrors the immuneACCESS table, restricted to in-frame sequences. Some clones are absent from its copies; in checked studies, under half trace to an unresolved V gene, and the reason for the others is unknown. This sample is represented by tens of thousands of clones; about four fifths of them were singletons. Together, the top ten hold 50% of the sample. Specimen: CD4+ or CD8+ T cells sorted from blood, collected in a trial of the OX40 agonist ivuxolimab. These receptors were taken from an adult with an advanced solid tumor such as melanoma, head and neck, liver or kidney cancer.

The chain carries TRBV4-1 and TRBJ2-4; a weak D match, TRBD2 (6 bases). Germline V CDR1 and CDR2: MGHRA, YSYEKL. V lost 4 bases and J 0 bases, leaving 16 bases between the germline ends. The CDR3 has 17 residues. The CDR3 is CASSPRSGSLAKNIQYF. As DNA, the CDR3 is TGCGCCAGCAGCCCCAGAAGCGGGTCCTTAGCCAAAAACATTCAGTACTTC.

The CDR3 sequence: CATWTGKNTGELFF. CDR3 nucleotides: TGTGCCACGTGGACAGGGAAGAACACCGGGGAGCTGTTTTTT. The chain is built from TRBV2 and TRBJ2-2, with TRBD1 matching 8 bases. The germline V gene has CDR1 SNHLY and CDR2 FYNNEI. The CDR3 is 14 amino acids. Germline trimming cut 10 bases from V and 1 base from J; bases unmatched to any gene: 5.

The rearrangement joins TRBV28 to TRBJ2-3, with D unresolved. Trimming removed 7 bases at V and 1 base at J, with 12 bases between. This CDR3 is 14 amino acids long. Germline-derived CDR1 and CDR2 are MDHEN and SYDVKM. The CDR3 here is CASKPVPGTDTQYF. The CDR3 bases are TGTGCCAGCAAACCCGTCCCCGGCACAGATACGCAGTATTTT.

The chain uses TRBV7-9 and TRBJ2-1; D unresolved. V was cut by 5 bases and J by 4 bases, with 15 bases left in between. Germline CDR1 is SEHNR and CDR2 is FQNEAQ (reference sequence). The CDR3 spans 15 residues. CDR3 sequence: CASSPRIDYYNEQFF. The CDR3 region has the DNA TGTGCCAGCAGCCCCAGGATTGATTATTACAATGAGCAGTTCTTC.

The chain employs TRBV5-6 and TRBJ2-7, with a tentative D call TRBD2 (5 bases). This CDR3 region has 12 residues. Trimming stripped 2 bases from V and 7 bases from J, with 10 bases between. Germline assignment: CDR1 SGHDT and CDR2 YYEEEE. CDR3 in amino acids: CASSFGVREQYF. CDR3 sequence (DNA): TGTGCCAGCAGCTTCGGGGTACGGGAGCAGTACTTC.

This clone was recorded once. This chain links TRBV6-5 with TRBJ2-2; 10 bases match TRBD1. Trimming took 8 bases from V and 4 from J; bases not matched to a gene: 7. CDR1 and CDR2 (germline): MNHEY, SVGAGI. The CDR3 has 15 amino acids. The CDR3 loop reads CASLGQGVSTGELFF. CDR3 DNA: TGTGCCAGCCTTGGACAGGGGGTTTCCACCGGGGAGCTGTTTTTT.

In this sample, this clone turned up once. The V and J genes are TRBV19 and TRBJ2-7; D uncertain. This CDR3 region has 12 residues. Germline V gives CDR1 LNHDA, CDR2 SQIVND (reference sequence). V lost 3 bases to trimming and J lost 4 bases, with 7 bases between them. The CDR3 DNA sequence: TGTGCCAGTAGTATTAACGGATACGAGCAGTACTTC. This gives the protein CASSINGYEQYF.

This rearrangement joins TRBV7-9 to TRBJ2-3; possible D gene TRBD1, 5 bases. This CDR3 is built from 13 residues. Trimming took off 5 bases at V and 2 bases at J, with 8 bases between the two ends. CDR1 and CDR2 from the germline V gene are SEHNR and FQNEAQ (reference sequence). The CDR3 protein is CASSRQSTDTQYF. The CDR3 region has the DNA TGTGCCAGCAGCCGACAGTCCACAGATACGCAGTATTTT.

The chain carries TRBV5-4 and TRBJ1-1; D is unclear. Trimming removed 1 base at V and 2 bases at J, with 6 bases between. Germline CDR1 and CDR2: SGHNT and YYREEE (reference sequence). The CDR3 totals 13 residues. CDR3 protein: CASSLIGNTEAFF. CDR3 coding DNA: TGTGCCAGCAGCTTGATCGGAAACACTGAAGCTTTCTTT.

The chain's CDR3 is CASSRTDRSSYEQYF. CDR3 bases: TGCGCCAGCAGCCGTACGGACAGGAGCTCCTACGAGCAGTACTTC. The chain couples TRBV4-3 to TRBJ2-7, with 7 bases lining up with TRBD1. The CDR3 is made up of 15 amino acids. Germline loops: CDR1 LGHNA, CDR2 YSLEER. V was clipped by 4 bases and J by 0 bases; unmatched bases: 6.